The source of this T cell receptor beta chain is a study of blood T cell repertoires in COVID-19. Looking at the study overall: Sites in the United States, Italy and Spain provided acute and convalescent COVID-19 samples.

J gave up 1 base and V 0 bases, and 13 bases lay outside the gene matches. The CDR3 is 20 residues long. Germline CDR1 and CDR2: MNHEY and SVGEGT. Some clones are missing from TCRdb's copy, which holds only in-frame ones; the method was immunoSEQ multiplex PCR. This table has some 44,000 clones, approximately 90% appearing once. The chain recombines TRBV6-2 or TRBV6-3 with TRBJ2-7, with 12 nucleotides matching TRBD2. Material: peripheral blood. This sequence was found in a human donor in a cohort sampled during active COVID-19. CDR3 sequence: CASSYSVRLAGGPVSYEQYF. The CDR3, as DNA: TGTGCCAGCAGTTACTCAGTTCGGCTAGCGGGAGGGCCGGTATCCTACGAGCAGTACTTC.